The TCR beta chain under discussion was sequenced for a study of T cells after posttransplantation cyclophosphamide. Study findings and constraints: Donor CD8+ memory clones often dominated recipient blood repertoires at later times. TRB overlap between skin or GI tissue T cells and blood was limited. After PTCy, TRB diversity resembled that of CNI/methotrexate controls.

Method: immunoSEQ multiplex PCR; TCRdb's copy keeps in-frame clones and lacks some. The sample holds 20,000 to 25,000 clones; around 85% are singletons and the top ten take 9.5% to 13%. Cyclophosphamide on days +3 and +4 followed busulfan-fludarabine conditioning and a marrow graft. Details on this clone: As yet, its antigen is unknown.

The junction had 4 bases not matched to a gene; V was cut back by 2 bases and J by 3 bases. The germline V gene encodes CDR1 KGHSH and CDR2 LQKENI. This CDR3 spans 14 amino acids. The clonotype originates from a female patient between 30 and 45 years old who received an allogeneic stem cell transplant from an unrelated donor, was CMV-positive, and had no GVHD. Among the T cells, some may be from the graft donor. The rearrangement uses TRBV18 and TRBJ2-7; 7 bases fit TRBD1. The source was PBMCs, collected after allogeneic stem cell transplant with posttransplant cyclophosphamide. CDR3 nucleotides: TGTGCCAGCTCACCAGTAGGACAGGACTACGAGCAGTACTTC. It specifies CASSPVGQDYEQYF.